The 30 T cell receptor beta chains listed next were all sequenced from one sample in a study of T cell repertoires in cytomegalovirus infection (dated by TCRdb to between 2019 and 2020). Reading the label with the study, this specimen's treatment or condition is: in vitro stimulation with specific CMV peptide epitopes to enrich CMV-specific T cells. The instrument given in TCRdb is Illumina HiSeq 1500. The public reads were reprocessed in TCRdb via fastp at Q25 and MiXCR, keeping in-frame beta chains. When rows share a CDR3 protein, they turn into one entry using the most common DNA and genes. Counted in this sample were about 57,000 distinct CDR3 sequences; around 20% of them appeared once. 73% of the sample belongs to the ten largest clones. Antigens of these TCRs are unknown. Sample: CD8+ T cells from cultured PBMCs, taken from culture after CMV antigen stimulation. Every receptor here comes from a human donor in good health (CMV status not recorded). Some clones in this sample may be carry-over from other donors' samples.

V is TRBV19 and J is TRBJ1-1, with D tentatively TRBD1 (6 bases). V lost 3 bases, J lost 5 bases, and 13 bases lay in between. This CDR3 region has 14 residues. CDR1 is LNHDA and CDR2 is SQIVND in the germline V gene (reference sequence). CDR3 DNA sequence: TGTGCCAGTAGTATCAGCGGGGGGCAGACTGAAGCTTTCTTT. This gives the protein CASSISGGQTEAFF.

This clonotype turned up a few times. The V gene is TRBV4-1, the J gene TRBJ1-5; D may be TRBD1 (5 bases). Germline CDR1 is MGHRA and CDR2 is YSYEKL. The CDR3 spans 14 residues. V was pared by 0 bases and J by 7 bases, with 10 bases between. The CDR3 coding sequence is TGCGCCAGCAGCCAAGATGAGGGGCACCAGCCCCAGCATTTT. This sequence encodes CASSQDEGHQPQHF.

This clonotype was detected only a few times. The V gene is TRBV10-3, the J gene TRBJ1-1, with no clear D. The V and J ends lost 1 base and 1 base respectively, with 13 bases between them. This CDR3 has 16 residues. The germline V gene has CDR1 ENHRY and CDR2 SYGVKD. CDR3 amino acids: CAISELTANSNTEAFF. In DNA, the CDR3 is TGTGCCATCAGTGAGTTGACGGCCAATTCGAACACTGAAGCTTTCTTT.

In its sample, this clonotype was seen a few times. The rearrangement links TRBV7-2 to TRBJ1-3; 10 nucleotides match TRBD1. Germline V lookup: CDR1 SGHTA, CDR2 FQGNSA. V lost 5 bases and J lost 4; bases outside the gene matches: 5. The CDR3 has 15 residues. The CDR3 DNA is TGTGCCAGCAGCAGAGGGACAGGGGCCGGAAACACCATATATTTT. Encoded protein: CASSRGTGAGNTIYF.

This clonotype has a handful of counts. The chain combines TRBV30 with TRBJ1-5; 7 bases match TRBD1. CDR1 and CDR2 from the germline V gene are GTSNPN and SVGIG (reference sequence). The junction had 10 bases not matched to a gene; V was cut back by 3 bases and J by 5 bases. The CDR3 length is 15 residues. CDR3 DNA: TGTGCCTGGAGCGGGGAGAGACAGGGTCATCAGCCCCAGCATTTT. Encoded protein: CAWSGERQGHQPQHF.

Regarding this clonotype: At one of its ends the junction is not consistent with the germline gene, which may arise from a read error. This sequence joins TRBV7-9 and TRBJ2-1; D possibly corresponds to TRBD2 (6 bases). Looked up from germline, CDR1 is SEHNR and CDR2 is FQNEAQ (reference sequence). There are 13 residues in the CDR3. The chain's CDR3 is CASSPILEGPSHF. The DNA for the CDR3 is TGTGCCAGCAGCCCCATCCTGGAGGGACCTTCGCACTTC.

This clonotype has just a few counts. The rearrangement uses TRBV9 and TRBJ1-5; D remains unclear. Germline-derived CDR1 and CDR2 are SGDLS and YYNGEE. The length of the CDR3 is 15 residues. Between the trimmed V and J ends, which lost 2 bases and 4 bases, there was a span of 13 bases. CDR3 in DNA: TGTGCCAGCAGCGTTGACGGAGGCGGAAATCAGCCCCAGCATTTT. Encoded protein: CASSVDGGGNQPQHF.

The chain uses TRBV11-2 and TRBJ2-7; 8 positions match TRBD1. The CDR3 loop spans 15 amino acids. V lost 5 bases, J lost 5 bases, and 11 bases stayed unmatched. From germline, CDR1 is SGHAT and CDR2 FQNNGV. Here the CDR3 reads CASSTRTGRYDEQYF. CDR3 coding DNA: TGTGCCAGCAGCACCCGGACAGGGAGGTACGACGAGCAGTACTTC. The complete variable domain, with remaining parts taken from reference TRBV11-2 and TRBJ2-7, reads EAGVAQSPRYKIIEKRQSVAFWCNPISGHATLYWYQQILGQGPKLLIQFQNNGVVDDSQLPKDRFSAERLKGVDSTLKIQPAKLEDSAVYLCASSTRTGRYDEQYFGPGTRLTVT.

This clonotype has just a few counts. The chain uses TRBV20-1 and TRBJ2-5; D may be TRBD1 (5 bases). The CDR3 sequence is 12 residues long. CDR1 DFQATT and CDR2 SNEGSKA come from the germline V gene (reference sequence). Trimming shortened V by 0 bases and J by 4 bases, and 6 bases separated the two germline ends. This chain's CDR3 is CSARDRAETQYF. Written as DNA, the CDR3 is TGCAGTGCTAGAGACAGGGCAGAGACCCAGTACTTC.

This clonotype was recorded a few times. The V and J genes are TRBV6-2 or TRBV6-3 and TRBJ2-3; the match to TRBD1 covers 7 bases. The CDR3 sequence is 14 residues long. Germline values: CDR1 MNHEY, CDR2 SVGEGT. V dropped 5 bases and J dropped 5; count of bases not matched to a gene: 7. The CDR3, as DNA: TGTGCCAGCAGTCTAAGGGGGCGGGTAGATACGCAGTATTTT. Translating it yields CASSLRGRVDTQYF.

The rearrangement uses TRBV19 and TRBJ1-1, with 9 bases lining up with TRBD1. CDR3 size: 13 residues. The germline V gene has CDR1 LNHDA and CDR2 SQIVND (reference sequence). V was clipped by 6 bases and J by 5 bases; unmatched bases: 4. CDR3 protein: CASRSDRGTEAFF. The CDR3 DNA is TGTGCCAGTAGGTCCGACAGGGGGACTGAAGCTTTCTTT.

This clonotype was seen at least ten times. The chain joins TRBV6-2 or TRBV6-3 to TRBJ2-7, with D perhaps matching TRBD2 (7 bases). The germline CDR1 and CDR2 sequences are MNHEY and SVGEGT. Trimming pared 5 bases from V and 6 bases from J, leaving 14 bases between. The CDR3 is 13 amino acids. Here the CDR3 DNA reads TGTGCCAGCAGTCAAACTGCGGGGGCCGAGCAGTACTTC. Protein sequence: CASSQTAGAEQYF.

This clonotype was detected a few times. V and J are TRBV6-5 and TRBJ2-1, with 15 bases identical to TRBD2. V shed 2 bases, J shed 8 bases, and the junction held 4 bases outside the gene matches. From germline, CDR1 is MNHEY and CDR2 SVGAGI. CDR3 length: 16 amino acids. The CDR3, as DNA: TGTGCCAGCAGTTACGGACTAGCGGGGGGGATGGATGAGCAGTTCTTC. Protein: CASSYGLAGGMDEQFF.

This clonotype was counted between two and nine times. The J gene is TRBJ2-3, the V gene TRBV11-2; 9 bases map to TRBD1. The CDR3 runs 18 residues. CDR1 is SGHAT, CDR2 FQNNGV, per germline. V lost 0 bases to trimming and J lost 4 bases; unmatched junction nucleotides: 11. CDR3 in amino acids: CASSLEGQGTFMADTQYF. The DNA for the CDR3 is TGTGCCAGCAGCTTAGAAGGACAGGGGACATTTATGGCAGATACGCAGTATTTT.

This clonotype was found a few times. The J gene is TRBJ2-5, the V gene TRBV4-1, with 11 bases that match TRBD1. Germline V gene data show CDR1 as MGHRA and CDR2 as YSYEKL. V was pared by 3 bases and J by 1 base, with 1 base of the junction left unmatched. This CDR3 spans 15 amino acids. CDR3 region: CASSQDRGLQETQYF. CDR3 bases: TGCGCCAGCAGCCAGGACAGGGGGCTCCAAGAGACCCAGTACTTC.

This clonotype was picked up a small number of times. J is TRBJ1-1 and V is TRBV7-2; D is undetermined. V was shortened by 5 bases and J by 0 bases, with 13 bases between the two germline ends. CDR1 is SGHTA, CDR2 FQGNSA, per germline. This CDR3 is 15 amino acids long. CDR3 in amino acids: CASSPLEGLNTEAFF. Here the CDR3 DNA reads TGTGCCAGCAGCCCACTTGAGGGCTTGAACACTGAAGCTTTCTTT. Full variable domain (remainder filled in from reference TRBV7-2 and TRBJ1-1): GAGVSQSPSNKVTEKGKDVELRCDPISGHTALYWYRQSLGQGLEFLIYFQGNSAPDKSGLPSDRFSAERTGGSVSTLTIQRTQQEDSAVYLCASSPLEGLNTEAFFGQGTRLTVV.

A few counts support this clonotype. V gene TRBV7-9 combines with J gene TRBJ2-5; 7 bases are a match to TRBD1. With V trimmed by 4 bases and J by 2 bases, 10 bases remained unmatched. The CDR3 runs 16 residues. Germline CDR1 and CDR2: SEHNR and FQNEAQ (reference sequence). DNA of the CDR3: TGTGCCAGCAGCTCCACAGGGGTGGCCTTACAAGAGACCCAGTACTTC. Its translation is CASSSTGVALQETQYF.

This clonotype came up a few times. The gene calls are TRBV27 and TRBJ1-1; D remains unclear. The CDR3 loop spans 12 amino acids. Per germline, CDR1 MNHEY and CDR2 SMNVEV (reference sequence). The CDR3 coding sequence is TGTGGGCCTGAAGGGAGTAACACTGAAGCTTTCTTT. This codes for CGPEGSNTEAFF.

Note on this clonotype: Here the CDR3 omits its conserved ending phenylalanine or tryptophan, so a read error is the likely source. This chain joins TRBV7-2 and TRBJ1-1; D is unresolved. The germline CDR1 and CDR2 sequences are SGHTA and FQGNSA. The CDR3 consists of 14 residues. Trimming took 2 bases from V and 1 from J, leaving 8 bases between them. The CDR3 protein is CASSLLPGNTEAFL. In DNA, the CDR3 is TGTGCCAGCAGCTTACTTCCAGGGAACACTGAAGCTTTCTTA.

This chain joins TRBV5-1 and TRBJ1-1; perhaps TRBD1 as D (6 bases). The CDR3 consists of 13 residues. CDR1 SGHRS and CDR2 YFSETQ come from the germline V gene. V lost 4 bases and J lost 7, with 14 bases in between. The CDR3: CASSPGTLDEAFF. For the CDR3, the DNA is TGCGCCAGCAGCCCCGGGACATTAGATGAAGCTTTCTTT.

This clonotype has just a few counts. The rearrangement joins TRBV7-9 to TRBJ2-5; D gene uncertain. V gave up 7 bases and J gave up 0 bases, with 9 bases separating them. CDR1 SEHNR and CDR2 FQNEAQ come from the germline V gene (reference sequence). This CDR3 spans 13 amino acids. CDR3 amino acids: CASTSSYQETQYF. CDR3 sequence (DNA): TGTGCCAGCACCTCATCGTACCAAGAGACCCAGTACTTC.

This clonotype was observed a handful of times. The rearrangement links TRBV20-1 to TRBJ2-1; D gene ambiguous. This CDR3 has 14 amino acids. Germline CDR1 is DFQATT and CDR2 is SNEGSKA (reference sequence). Trimming took 0 bases from V and 4 from J, leaving 10 bases between them. The CDR3 bases are TGCAGTGCTAGAGATCTCGAACATTACAATGAGCAGTTCTTC. Translating it yields CSARDLEHYNEQFF.

This clonotype was counted a few times. The V gene is TRBV7-2, the J gene TRBJ2-3; TRBD2 matches 9 bases. The CDR3 is 18 amino acids. The V and J ends lost 2 bases and 1 base, in that order; junction bases with no gene match: 10. The germline gives CDR1 SGHTA, CDR2 FQGNSA. The CDR3 loop is CASSLIAAGGLGTDTQYF. The CDR3 DNA sequence: TGTGCCAGCAGCTTAATCGCTGCGGGGGGGCTCGGCACAGATACGCAGTATTTT. The whole variable domain, filled in from reference TRBV7-2 and TRBJ2-3, reads GAGVSQSPSNKVTEKGKDVELRCDPISGHTALYWYRQSLGQGLEFLIYFQGNSAPDKSGLPSDRFSAERTGGSVSTLTIQRTQQEDSAVYLCASSLIAAGGLGTDTQYFGPGTRLTVL.

There are a few counts of this clonotype. This chain joins TRBV2 and TRBJ1-2; D remains ambiguous. Germline values: CDR1 SNHLY, CDR2 FYNNEI. Trimming removed 9 bases from V and 8 bases from J, with 19 bases in between. The CDR3 totals 13 residues. For the CDR3, the DNA is TGTGCCAGTCCAAACCCTTTTGACCGGGGCTACACCTTC. Protein: CASPNPFDRGYTF.

This clonotype has a single count. The chain uses TRBV7-2 and TRBJ2-7; the D is unclear. Trimming cost V 3 bases and J 2 bases, with 11 bases left between them. Germline CDR1 and CDR2: SGHTA and FQGNSA. The CDR3 has 14 residues. CDR3 nucleotide sequence: TGTGCCAGCAGCTTTGGTAGGAGTCCCTACGAGCAGTACTTC. As protein: CASSFGRSPYEQYF.

V usage is TRBV7-8 and J usage is TRBJ1-5; perhaps TRBD1 as D (5 bases). The CDR3 runs to 14 residues. Germline V gene sequence: CDR1 SGHVS, CDR2 FQNEAQ. V lost 5 bases, J lost 4 bases, and 12 bases lay in between. In DNA, the CDR3 is TGTGCCAGCAGCCTTGGGGGGATGAATCAGCCCCAGCATTTT. This codes for CASSLGGMNQPQHF.

The rearrangement uses TRBV5-6 and TRBJ2-2, with 10 bases lining up with TRBD2. V was pared by 2 bases and J by 6 bases, with 7 bases of the junction left unmatched. Germline lookup yields CDR1 SGHDT and CDR2 YYEEEE. The CDR3 has 16 amino acids. CDR3 protein: CASSFPSGGAAGELFF. In DNA form, the CDR3 reads TGTGCCAGCAGCTTCCCCAGCGGGGGGGCCGCCGGGGAGCTGTTTTTT. The complete variable domain, with remaining parts taken from reference TRBV5-6 and TRBJ2-2, reads DAGVTQSPTHLIKTRGQQVTLRCSPKSGHDTVSWYQQALGQGPQFIFQYYEEEERQRGNFPDRFSGHQFPNYSSELNVNALLLGDSALYLCASSFPSGGAAGELFFGEGSRLTVL.

This clonotype was observed many times. V and J are TRBV7-8 and TRBJ1-1, with 7 bases fitting TRBD1. The CDR3 runs to 16 residues. Germline CDR1 is SGHVS and CDR2 is FQNEAQ. V was pared by 0 bases and J by 0 bases, with 4 bases of the junction left unmatched. The CDR3 is CASSLAETGLNTEAFF. In DNA form, the CDR3 reads TGTGCCAGCAGCTTAGCGGAGACAGGGCTGAACACTGAAGCTTTCTTT.

The V gene is TRBV7-2, the J gene TRBJ1-2; D call uncertain. Germline assignment: CDR1 SGHTA and CDR2 FQGNSA. Deletions cut 7 bases from V and 0 bases from J, with 9 bases between. This CDR3 has 13 amino acids. CDR3 sequence reads: CASIEGTNYGYTF. CDR3 nucleotide sequence: TGTGCCAGCATCGAAGGGACTAACTATGGCTACACCTTC.

In this sample, this clonotype turned up a few times. The chain couples TRBV12-3 or TRBV12-4 to TRBJ2-5; 11 bases are shared with TRBD1. The CDR3 runs 16 residues. The V segment lost 5 bases and the J segment 1 base; nucleotides outside the gene matches: 6. CDR3 in amino acids: CASSPGQGGSQETQYF. The CDR3 DNA reads as TGTGCCAGCAGTCCGGGACAGGGGGGGAGCCAAGAGACCCAGTACTTC.